This TCR beta chain was profiled in a study of T-cell reconstitution after alpha-beta-depleted transplantation in children. Study-level findings and limits: It was reported that alpha-beta T cells came from several hundred expanded graft clones (about two months after transplant). T-cell counts and diversity at one year post-transplant came mainly from newly produced T cells.

TCRbeta library preparation incorporated unique molecular identifiers. TCRdb fed the PCR reads into MiXCR, producing one record per CDR3 protein. The sample has almost 250,000 distinct CDR3 sequences, 20% to 30% seen once. A note on this clonotype: Antigen: not known.

There are 14 residues in the CDR3. Trimming took off 2 bases at V and 4 bases at J, with 9 bases between the two ends. Germline loops: CDR1 MRHNA, CDR2 SNTAGT. The sequences come from PBMCs, collected before TCRalphabeta/CD19-depleted stem cell transplant. J is TRBJ1-5 and V is TRBV6-4, with D possibly TRBD1 on 5 matching bases. This clonotype originated in a girl aged 2-10 years with Fanconi anemia, due to receive a stem cell transplant. CDR3 sequence: CASSDPQGNQPQHF. CDR3 bases: TGTGCCAGCAGTGACCCCCAGGGTAATCAGCCCCAGCATTTT.